This passage covers 14 T cell receptor beta chains from one sample sequenced in a study of OX40 agonist ivuxolimab in advanced cancers. Generated by immunoSEQ multiplex PCR, the TCRdb table keeps only in-frame clones and is missing some. Of 71,000 or so clones in the sample, approximately 90% are singletons; the top ten hold 0.95% to 1.4%. Specimen: CD4+ or CD8+ T cells sorted from blood, collected in a trial of the OX40 agonist ivuxolimab. The receptors were sampled from an adult with an advanced solid tumor such as melanoma, head and neck, liver or kidney cancer.

The J gene is TRBJ1-4, the V gene TRBV10-3, with 7 bases matching TRBD1. CDR1 and CDR2 from the germline V gene are ENHRY and SYGVKD. J gave up 3 bases and V 10 bases, and 5 bases lay outside the gene matches. The CDR3 runs to 13 residues. CDR3 sequence (DNA): TGTGCCACCGCCGGGACAGCTAATGAAAAACTGTTTTTT. It codes for CATAGTANEKLFF.

This clone was observed once. The J gene is TRBJ2-3, the V gene TRBV7-2, with D unresolved. V lost 6 bases and J lost 3, with 7 bases in between. The CDR3 is made up of 12 amino acids. Germline V gene lookup returns CDR1 SGHTA and CDR2 FQGNSA. DNA for the CDR3: TGTGCCAGCAGGATACAGACAGATACGCAGTATTTT. Translating it yields CASRIQTDTQYF.

The CDR3 spells CASSQGTEGETQYF. CDR3 coding DNA: TGCGCCAGCAGCCAAGGGACCGAGGGAGAGACCCAGTACTTC. The chain employs TRBV5-1 and TRBJ2-5, with D possibly called TRBD1 or TRBD2 (5 bases each). The CDR3 consists of 14 residues. Trimming took off 4 bases at V and 4 bases at J, with 14 bases between the two ends. Germline V lookup: CDR1 SGHRS, CDR2 YFSETQ.

This clone has a single count. This rearrangement joins TRBV19 to TRBJ1-1; no clear D gene. There are 13 residues in the CDR3. Germline V gene data show CDR1 as LNHDA and CDR2 as SQIVND (reference sequence). The ends were cut back, 7 bases at V and 2 bases at J, with 11 bases in the middle. CDR3 bases: TGTGCCAGTATCGGAGGGTATAACACTGAAGCTTTCTTT. Translated, it gives CASIGGYNTEAFF.

The J gene is TRBJ1-5, the V gene TRBV19; 7 bases align to TRBD1. The trim removed 7 bases at V and 2 bases at J, leaving 2 bases unmatched. This CDR3 region has 13 residues. CDR1 and CDR2 from the germline V gene are LNHDA and SQIVND (reference sequence). The CDR3 is CASTGQGNQPQHF. The DNA for the CDR3 is TGTGCCAGTACCGGACAGGGCAATCAGCCCCAGCATTTT.

The chain is built from TRBV5-1 and TRBJ2-3, with TRBD2 matching over 15 bases. The CDR3 consists of 16 residues. With 4 bases clipped from V and 4 bases from J, the junction kept 4 bases outside the gene matches. Germline V gene lookup returns CDR1 SGHRS and CDR2 YFSETQ. The CDR3 DNA reads as TGCGCCAGCAGCCCTAGGACTAGCGGGAGGGCAGATACGCAGTATTTT. It translates to CASSPRTSGRADTQYF.

The chain recombines TRBV5-4 with TRBJ2-7; possible D gene TRBD1, 5 bases. Per the germline V gene, CDR1 is SGHNT and CDR2 is YYREEE (reference sequence). V lost 4 bases to trimming and J lost 1 base, with 15 bases between them. The CDR3 covers 15 residues. DNA for the CDR3: TGTGCCAGCAGCACCTATCAGGCAGGGTCCTACGAGCAGTACTTC. It encodes CASSTYQAGSYEQYF.

The V call is TRBV28, the J call TRBJ2-3, with TRBD1 identical over 8 bases. V gave up 2 bases and J gave up 4 bases; unmatched junction bases: 2. The CDR3 totals 14 residues. Germline V gene sequence: CDR1 MDHEN, CDR2 SYDVKM. CDR3 residues: CASSLAQGADTQYF. The CDR3 DNA reads TGTGCCAGCAGTTTAGCACAGGGGGCAGATACGCAGTATTTT. Looking up the rest from reference TRBV28 and TRBJ2-3 gives the full variable domain: DVKVTQSSRYLVKRTGEKVFLECVQDMDHENMFWYRQDPGLGLRLIYFSYDVKMKEKGDIPEGYSVSREKKERFSLILESASTNQTSMYLCASSLAQGADTQYFGPGTRLTVL.

This clone was seen only once. J is TRBJ2-5 and V is TRBV30; TRBD1 is a possible D gene (5 bases). CDR1 is GTSNPN and CDR2 is SVGIG in the germline V gene (reference sequence). This CDR3 contains 15 residues. With 2 bases removed from V and 5 bases from J, the gap between germline ends came to 18 bases. CDR3 region: CAWSPPGSWSETQYF. The DNA for the CDR3 is TGTGCCTGGAGTCCTCCAGGGTCTTGGTCGGAGACCCAGTACTTC.

The chain is built from TRBV7-2 and TRBJ2-3; weak D call: TRBD2 (6 bases). Germline CDR1 reads SGHTA; CDR2 reads FQGNSA. With 8 bases removed from V and 4 bases from J, the gap between germline ends came to 19 bases. The CDR3 length is 15 residues. CDR3 nucleotide sequence: TGTGCCAGCGGATCACAAGCGGGTGCGTCAGATACGCAGTATTTT. Protein product: CASGSQAGASDTQYF.

This rearrangement joins TRBV2 to TRBJ1-2, with 9 positions matching TRBD1. Germline V gene lookup returns CDR1 SNHLY and CDR2 FYNNEI. The ends lost 4 bases at V and 1 base at J; junction bases unmatched: 7. The CDR3 contains 16 residues. CDR3 protein: CASSVDRDRVNYGYTF. The CDR3 DNA reads TGTGCCAGCAGTGTAGACCGGGACAGGGTTAACTATGGCTACACCTTC. The full variable domain, with the rest looked up from reference TRBV2 and TRBJ1-2, is EPEVTQTPSHQVTQMGQEVILRCVPISNHLYFYWYRQILGQKVEFLVSFYNNEISEKSEIFDDQFSVERPDGSNFTLKIRSTKLEDSAMYFCASSVDRDRVNYGYTFGSGTRLTVV.

This sequence joins TRBV7-8 and TRBJ1-1; 7 positions agree with TRBD1. The CDR3 has 15 amino acids. Unmatched junction bases numbered 5, after V lost 4 bases and J lost 0 bases. Germline V gene lookup returns CDR1 SGHVS and CDR2 FQNEAQ. Written as DNA, the CDR3 is TGTGCCAGCAGCTCCCCGACAGGGATGAACACTGAAGCTTTCTTT. Its translation: CASSSPTGMNTEAFF.

This clone was picked up one time. V gene TRBV6-1 combines with J gene TRBJ1-3, with D uncertain. Germline V CDR1 and CDR2: MNHNS, SASEGT. Trimming took 3 bases from V and 0 from J, leaving 9 bases between them. The CDR3 covers 15 residues. The CDR3 sequence: CASSEGTRSGNTIYF. CDR3 nucleotide sequence: TGTGCCAGCAGTGAGGGCACCCGCTCTGGAAACACCATATATTTT.

The chain couples TRBV19 to TRBJ2-1; TRBD2 aligns across 8 bases. The CDR3 is 16 residues long. The junction had 11 bases not matched to a gene; V was cut back by 6 bases and J by 4 bases. Per the germline V gene, CDR1 is LNHDA and CDR2 is SQIVND (reference sequence). The CDR3: CASRLSGTSSYNEQFF. The CDR3 bases are TGTGCCAGTAGGCTCAGTGGGACTAGTAGTTACAATGAGCAGTTCTTC.